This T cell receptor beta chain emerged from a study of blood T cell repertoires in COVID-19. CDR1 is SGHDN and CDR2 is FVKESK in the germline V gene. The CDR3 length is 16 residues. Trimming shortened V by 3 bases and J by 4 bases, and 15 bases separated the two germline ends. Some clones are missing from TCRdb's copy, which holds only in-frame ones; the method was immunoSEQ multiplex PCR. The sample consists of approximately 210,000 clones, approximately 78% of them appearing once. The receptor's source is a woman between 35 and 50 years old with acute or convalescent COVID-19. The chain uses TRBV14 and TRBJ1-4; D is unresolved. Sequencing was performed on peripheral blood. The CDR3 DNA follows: TGTGCCAGCAGCCAGAGAGAGGCATCCTTTAATGAAAAACTGTTTTTT. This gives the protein CASSQREASFNEKLFF.